This is a list of T cell receptor beta chains from one sample in a study of T-cell reconstitution after alpha-beta-depleted transplantation in children. TCRdb re-derived calls from the PCR reads in MiXCR, one entry per CDR3 protein. The sample carries about 260,000 distinct CDR3 sequences, 6.5% to 10% recorded once. The starting material was PBMCs, mostly from graft donor cells, obtained 180 days after TCRalphabeta/CD19-depleted stem cell transplant. The receptors here all came from a male patient between 10 and 17 years old who had a stem cell transplant for acute lymphoblastic leukemia, so the T cells may come from the graft donor. Both conserved end residues are part of each CDR3.

>14|TRBJ2-3|TRBV20-1
CSATTSGVTDTQYF
>19|TRBJ2-3|TRBV20-1
CSARDLRLAGGSSTDTQYF
>14|TRBJ2-2|TRBV5-1
CASSFRENTGELFF
>15|TRBJ2-3|TRBV5-4
CASSLRREGPDTQYF
>13|TRBJ1-1|TRBV11-1
CASSPLSNTEAFF
>13|TRBJ1-4|TRBV20-1
CSARRGADEKLFF
>14|TRBJ2-3|TRBV19
CASSIPWNQDTQYF
>15|TRBJ2-7|TRBV28
CASNQVSGGLNEQYF
>12|TRBJ2-7|TRBV7-2
CASSFEVYEQYF
>15|TRBJ2-7|TRBV2
CASLKPGQGDDEQYF
>18|TRBJ2-7|TRBV12-3/TRBV12-4
CASSFSSISARIPYEQYF
>14|TRBJ2-1|TRBV7-9
CASSLAATSAEQFF
>16|TRBJ1-5|TRBV6-1
CASGPRKALSNQPQHF
>14|TRBJ2-4|TRBV4-1
CASSLDRGAEIQYF
>15|TRBJ2-5|TRBV28
CASSFGTTIQETQYF
>15|TRBJ2-7|TRBV20-1
CSASPGTQRAYEQYF
>15|TRBJ1-2|TRBV6-1
CASRVPTRGVYGYTF
>13|TRBJ2-3|TRBV4-2
CASSQGLADTHYF
>15|TRBJ2-7|TRBV4-2
CASSQDRLTSYEQYF
>15|TRBJ2-7|TRBV6-5
CASSYTDRGPYEQYF
>16|TRBJ2-3|TRBV10-1
CASSETAISSTDTQYF
>15|TRBJ2-1|TRBV4-1
CASSLAGTLYNEQFF
>14|TRBJ2-7|TRBV27
CASSLNRLGAEQYF
>16|TRBJ2-2|TRBV11-1
CASSRELAGGNGELFF
>13|TRBJ2-3|TRBV20-1
CSAGGSATDTQYF
>14|TRBJ2-7|TRBV28
CASSLGQGGYEQYF
>15|TRBJ1-2|TRBV4-3
CASSQEARGGLGYTF
>16|TRBJ2-1|TRBV11-2
CASSLGASGRKTEQFF
>11|TRBJ1-1|TRBV6-2/TRBV6-3
CASNFNTEAFF
>15|TRBJ1-4|TRBV13
CASSYTGEGREKLFF
>18|TRBJ2-6|TRBV25-1
CASSGPGEGQTGANVLTF
>19|TRBJ2-4|TRBV10-3
CTISLGGPGRPGAKNIQYF
>15|TRBJ2-1|TRBV7-9
CASSLRGGSYNEQFF
>10|TRBJ2-7|TRBV2
CASRLHEQYF
>13|TRBJ1-5|TRBV29-1
CSVAGGGNQPQHF
>16|TRBJ2-7|TRBV20-1
CSARRLAFPIFYEQYF